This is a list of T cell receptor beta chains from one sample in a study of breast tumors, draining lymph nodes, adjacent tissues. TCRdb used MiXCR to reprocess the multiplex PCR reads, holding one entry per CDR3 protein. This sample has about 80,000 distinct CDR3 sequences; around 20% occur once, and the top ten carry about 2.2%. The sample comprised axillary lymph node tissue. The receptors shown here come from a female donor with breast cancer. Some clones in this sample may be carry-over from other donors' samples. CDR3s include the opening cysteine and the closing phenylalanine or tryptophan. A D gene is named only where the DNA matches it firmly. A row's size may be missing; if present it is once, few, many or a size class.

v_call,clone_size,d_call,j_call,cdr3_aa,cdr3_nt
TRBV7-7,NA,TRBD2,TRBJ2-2,CASSLGSSGSGGELFF,TGTGCTAGCAGCTTAGGGTCCAGCGGGAGTGGCGGGGAGCTGTTTTTT
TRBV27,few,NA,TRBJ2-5,CASSQGTGETQYF,TGTGCCAGCAGCCAAGGGACCGGAGAGACCCAGTACTTC
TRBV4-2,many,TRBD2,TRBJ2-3,CASSQDLAGGTDTQYF,TGTGCCAGCAGCCAAGATCTAGCGGGGGGCACAGATACGCAGTATTTT
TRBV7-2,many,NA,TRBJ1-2,CASSLEGPHGYTF,TGTGCCAGCAGCTTAGAGGGACCCCATGGCTACACCTTC
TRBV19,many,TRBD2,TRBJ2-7,CASSSASGSYEQYF,TGTGCCAGTAGTTCCGCTAGCGGGAGCTACGAGCAGTACTTC
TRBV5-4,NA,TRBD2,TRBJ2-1,CASSSTSGRASEQFF,TGTGCCAGCAGCTCGACTAGCGGGAGGGCCTCTGAGCAGTTCTTC
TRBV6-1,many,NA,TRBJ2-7,CASSDKSMRYEQYF,TGTGCCAGCAGTGACAAGTCTATGAGGTACGAGCAGTACTTC
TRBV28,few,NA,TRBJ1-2,CASRQYYGYTF,TGTGCCAGCAGACAGTACTATGGCTACACCTTC
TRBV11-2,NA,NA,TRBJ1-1,CASSFRQDDTEAFF,TGTGCCAGCAGCTTTCGGCAGGACGACACTGAAGCTTTCTTT
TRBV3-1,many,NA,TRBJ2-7,CASSQGRGREQYF,TGTGCCAGCAGCCAAGGAAGGGGTCGCGAGCAGTACTTC
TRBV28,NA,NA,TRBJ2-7,CVSSPSGGLTYEQYF,TGTGTCAGCAGCCCCTCAGGGGGACTTACCTACGAGCAGTACTTC
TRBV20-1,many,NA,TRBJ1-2,CSAHVRQHDYGYTF,TGCAGTGCCCATGTCCGCCAGCACGACTATGGCTACACCTTC
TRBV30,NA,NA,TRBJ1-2,CAWSVFRGGGYTF,TGTGCCTGGAGTGTATTCAGGGGTGGTGGCTACACCTTC
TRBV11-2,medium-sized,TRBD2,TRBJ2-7,CASSSSGGVSEQYF,TGTGCCAGCAGCTCAAGCGGGGGGGTGAGCGAGCAGTACTTC
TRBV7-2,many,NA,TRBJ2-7,CASSVGRTSSYEQYF,TGTGCCAGCAGCGTGGGACGCACGAGCTCCTACGAGCAGTACTTC
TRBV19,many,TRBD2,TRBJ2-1,CATRGLAGVDEQFF,TGTGCCACCCGGGGACTAGCGGGAGTCGATGAGCAGTTCTTC
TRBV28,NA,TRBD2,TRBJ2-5,CASSLRFSGLRETQYF,TGTGCCAGCAGTTTACGTTTCTCGGGACTAAGAGAGACCCAGTACTTC
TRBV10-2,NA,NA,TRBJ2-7,CASSPPSAGSFYEQYF,TGCGCCAGCAGCCCCCCTTCGGCGGGCTCGTTCTACGAGCAGTACTTC